Below, 25 T cell receptor beta chains from the same sample are listed, as sequenced in a study of shared clonotypes between healthy human individuals. This table comes from immunoSEQ multiplex PCR, and its TCRdb copy is limited to in-frame clones, with some not included. The sample contains under 1,900,000 clones, around 98.5% of which appear only once. The sample was naive CD4+ T cells sorted from blood. This sample's subset: CD45RA+ positively selected. The source is a man aged 25-45 years in good health.

This chain links TRBV6-5 with TRBJ1-3; perhaps TRBD1 as D (5 bases). CDR1 is MNHEY, CDR2 SVGAGI, per germline. The CDR3 totals 15 residues. V was shortened by 6 bases and J by 4 bases, with 16 bases between the two germline ends. CDR3 nucleotide sequence: TGTGCCAGCAGCCTGTCGGGTGGGGCGGGAAACACCATATATTTT. As protein: CASSLSGGAGNTIYF.

J is TRBJ2-4 and V is TRBV5-6; D gene uncertain. The CDR3 spans 14 residues. Deletions cut 2 bases from V and 0 bases from J, with 6 bases between. CDR1 is SGHDT, CDR2 YYEEEE, per germline. The CDR3 region has the DNA TGTGCCAGCAGCTTACGGGTAGCCAAAAACATTCAGTACTTC. Protein sequence: CASSLRVAKNIQYF.

DNA for the CDR3: TGTGCCAGCAGGCCCCGGGTTCTAGCGGGAGGGCGGGAGACCCAGTACTTC. The encoded protein is CASRPRVLAGGRETQYF. The V gene is TRBV27, the J gene TRBJ2-5; 12 nucleotides match TRBD2. V shed 6 bases and J 5 bases; nucleotides not matched to a gene: 13. The CDR3 is made up of 17 amino acids. Per germline, CDR1 MNHEY and CDR2 SMNVEV (reference sequence).

This chain links TRBV10-3 with TRBJ2-1, with TRBD2 matching over 9 bases. V shed 8 bases and J 2 bases; nucleotides not matched to a gene: 7. The CDR3 loop spans 15 amino acids. Germline assignment: CDR1 ENHRY and CDR2 SYGVKD. CDR3 loop: CAISDSGSPYNEQFF. CDR3 bases: TGTGCCATCTCGGATAGCGGGAGTCCCTACAATGAGCAGTTCTTC.

The chain joins TRBV5-1 to TRBJ1-4; TRBD1 agrees at 8 bases. Losses at the gene ends were 0 bases for V and 3 bases for J; bases not matched to a gene: 7. Germline-derived CDR1 and CDR2 are SGHRS and YFSETQ. There are 17 residues in the CDR3. CDR3 DNA: TGCGCCAGCAGCTTGGTTCGGGCAGGGGGCCCTAATGAAAAACTGTTTTTT. Translated, it gives CASSLVRAGGPNEKLFF.

The chain carries TRBV5-8 and TRBJ2-1; TRBD2 agrees at 10 bases. The CDR3 sequence is 19 residues long. Looked up from germline, CDR1 is SGHTS and CDR2 is YDEGEE. V was clipped by 1 base and J by 4 bases; unmatched bases: 14. The CDR3 region is CASSLRKQREGRKYNEQFF. The CDR3 nucleotides are TGTGCCAGCAGCTTGAGGAAACAGCGGGAGGGCCGGAAATACAATGAGCAGTTCTTC.

This chain uses TRBV27 with TRBJ2-7; tentative D call: TRBD1 (5 bases). Looked up from germline, CDR1 is MNHEY and CDR2 is SMNVEV (reference sequence). The CDR3 runs 16 residues. Trimming stripped 6 bases from V and 0 bases from J, with 18 bases between. The CDR3 loop is CASSRKTGSSSYEQYF. The CDR3 DNA reads as TGTGCCAGCAGCAGGAAAACAGGATCCAGCTCCTACGAGCAGTACTTC.

The chain uses TRBV19 and TRBJ1-2; 11 nucleotides line up with TRBD1. This CDR3 comprises 15 residues. Germline trimming cut 8 bases from V and 3 bases from J; bases unmatched to any gene: 8. CDR1 and CDR2 from the germline V gene are LNHDA and SQIVND (reference sequence). CDR3 residues: CASASGQGADYGYTF. The CDR3 DNA is TGTGCCAGTGCTTCCGGACAGGGGGCAGACTATGGCTACACCTTC.

The genes are TRBV7-9 and TRBJ1-2, with TRBD1 identical over 8 bases. Germline loops: CDR1 SEHNR, CDR2 FQNEAQ (reference sequence). The ends lost 5 bases at V and 4 bases at J; junction bases unmatched: 15. The CDR3 covers 17 residues. The CDR3 loop is CASSSDRGSISRYGYTF. CDR3 nucleotides: TGTGCCAGCAGCAGCGACAGGGGATCGATTTCCCGCTATGGCTACACCTTC.

The chain has TRBV19 and TRBJ1-5, with D possibly being TRBD1 (5 bases). CDR3 length: 17 amino acids. V was pared by 0 bases and J by 4 bases, with 16 bases between. CDR1 and CDR2 from the germline V gene are LNHDA and SQIVND (reference sequence). The CDR3 reads CASSIDLKRRGNQPQHF. CDR3 coding DNA: TGTGCCAGTAGTATAGATCTTAAAAGGCGGGGGAATCAGCCCCAGCATTTT.

The V call is TRBV5-1, the J call TRBJ2-1; D is undetermined. Trimming removed 0 bases from V and 3 bases from J, with 13 bases in between. This CDR3 is built from 16 residues. Germline CDR1 SGHRS, CDR2 YFSETQ. CDR3 bases: TGCGCCAGCAGCTTGGAAGCGACGCGATTCTACAATGAGCAGTTCTTC. Translation gives CASSLEATRFYNEQFF. Supplemented by reference TRBV5-1 and TRBJ2-1, the full variable domain reads KAGVTQTPRYLIKTRGQQVTLSCSPISGHRSVSWYQQTPGQGLQFLFEYFSETQRNKGNFPGRFSGRQFSNSRSEMNVSTLELGDSALYLCASSLEATRFYNEQFFGPGTRLTVL.

V usage is TRBV29-1 and J usage is TRBJ2-2; 10 bases are shared with TRBD2. The length of the CDR3 is 18 residues. V was clipped by 1 base and J by 3 bases; unmatched bases: 11. CDR1 and CDR2 from the germline V gene are SQVTM and ANQGSEA. The CDR3 nucleotides are TGCAGCGTTGAAGCTCCTAGCGGGAGTAGGTTTGACACCGGGGAGCTGTTTTTT. This gives the protein CSVEAPSGSRFDTGELFF.

A single count supports this clone. The chain joins TRBV19 to TRBJ1-1; 8 bases line up with TRBD1. The CDR3 contains 13 residues. V was pared by 3 bases and J by 6 bases, with 3 bases of the junction left unmatched. Germline V lookup: CDR1 LNHDA, CDR2 SQIVND (reference sequence). CDR3 nucleotide sequence: TGTGCCAGTAGTATCGGACAGGGCGCTGAAGCTTTCTTT. It translates to CASSIGQGAEAFF.

The chain uses TRBV28 and TRBJ2-2; D not resolved. Per the germline V gene, CDR1 is MDHEN and CDR2 is SYDVKM. The V end was cut by 3 bases, the J end by 9 bases, with 5 bases between. This CDR3 has 11 residues. The CDR3 reads CASSLTRELFF. CDR3 in DNA: TGTGCCAGCAGTTTGACCCGGGAGCTGTTTTTT.

V usage is TRBV12-5 and J usage is TRBJ2-2; D unresolved. V dropped 6 bases and J dropped 5 bases, with 10 bases sitting between them. CDR1 LGHNT and CDR2 FRNRAP come from the germline V gene. The CDR3 spans 13 residues. This chain's CDR3 is CASGTPGTGELFF. DNA for the CDR3: TGTGCTAGTGGAACTCCTGGGACCGGGGAGCTGTTTTTT.

The chain uses TRBV27 and TRBJ2-1; possible D gene TRBD2, 5 bases. Trimming stripped 6 bases from V and 1 base from J, with 13 bases between. Germline CDR1 and CDR2: MNHEY and SMNVEV (reference sequence). This CDR3 comprises 15 residues. The CDR3 here is CASRGIAPSYNEQFF. The CDR3 DNA is TGTGCCAGCAGGGGCATAGCGCCTTCCTACAATGAGCAGTTCTTC.

This rearrangement joins TRBV10-3 to TRBJ1-1, with 10 bases fitting TRBD1. Trimming removed 11 bases from V and 4 bases from J; junction bases left unmatched: 4. The CDR3 length is 12 residues. CDR1 and CDR2 from the germline V gene are ENHRY and SYGVKD. The CDR3, as DNA: TGTGCCTCAAGGGACAGGGGCACTGAAGCTTTCTTT. This codes for CASRDRGTEAFF.

The rearrangement joins TRBV2 to TRBJ1-5, with a weak D call TRBD1 (5 bases). V dropped 8 bases and J dropped 4 bases, with 15 bases sitting between them. The CDR3 sequence is 14 residues long. The germline V gene encodes CDR1 SNHLY and CDR2 FYNNEI. The CDR3 region is CASQRTGVNQPQHF. In nucleotides, the CDR3 is TGTGCCAGCCAGAGGACGGGGGTTAATCAGCCCCAGCATTTT.

This clone was observed a single time. V usage is TRBV25-1 and J usage is TRBJ1-4, with D unresolved. With 7 bases removed from V and 17 bases from J, the gap between germline ends came to 20 bases. The CDR3 consists of 12 residues. Germline V CDR1 and CDR2: MGHDK, SYGVNS. This CDR3 is CASNPGSQSPFF. The CDR3, as DNA: TGTGCCAGCAACCCCGGGTCTCAATCCCCTTTTTTT. Looking up the rest from reference TRBV25-1 and TRBJ1-4 gives the full variable domain: EADIYQTPRYLVIGTGKKITLECSQTMGHDKMYWYQQDPGMELHLIHYSYGVNSTEKGDLSSESTVSRIRTEHFPLTLESARPSHTSQYLCASNPGSQSPFFGSGTQLSVL.

V usage is TRBV19 and J usage is TRBJ1-5; a weak D match, TRBD1 (5 bases). Germline V gene lookup returns CDR1 LNHDA and CDR2 SQIVND (reference sequence). The CDR3 runs to 15 residues. The V end was cut by 5 bases, the J end by 3 bases, with 14 bases between. The CDR3 reads CASSSRDGYNQPQHF. In DNA form, the CDR3 reads TGTGCCAGTAGTTCCCGGGACGGTTACAATCAGCCCCAGCATTTT. Based on the CDR3 plus reference TRBV19 and TRBJ1-5, the full variable domain is DGGITQSPKYLFRKEGQNVTLSCEQNLNHDAMYWYRQDPGQGLRLIYYSQIVNDFQKGDIAEGYSVSREKKESFPLTVTSAQKNPTAFYLCASSSRDGYNQPQHFGDGTRLSIL.

This clone was seen just once. The chain is built from TRBV6-1 and TRBJ2-3; TRBD2 matches at 14 bases. J lost 6 bases, V lost 3 bases, and 8 bases had no gene match. Germline CDR1 MNHNS, CDR2 SASEGT. The CDR3 length is 17 residues. The CDR3 DNA reads as TGTGCCAGCAGTGATAATACGGGACTAGCGGGAGCTGATACGCAGTATTTT. This translates into CASSDNTGLAGADTQYF.

The rearrangement links TRBV5-5 to TRBJ1-2; 8 bases fit TRBD1. The CDR3 has 13 amino acids. The V segment lost 0 bases and the J segment 9 bases; nucleotides outside the gene matches: 4. Germline V gives CDR1 SGHKS, CDR2 YYEKEE (reference sequence). CDR3 amino acids: CASSLDRGYSYTF. The DNA for the CDR3 is TGTGCCAGCAGCTTGGACAGGGGGTATAGCTACACCTTC.

This clone occurred once. At one of its ends the junction is not consistent with the germline gene, which may arise from a read error. This chain connects TRBV7-7 to TRBJ2-7; D uncertain. Germline V gene sequence: CDR1 SSHAT, CDR2 FNYEAQ (reference sequence). This CDR3 has 17 residues. The CDR3 bases are TGTGCTAGCAGCTTAATCACTGATAGCTCCCCCCAATACGAGCAGTACTTC. Amino acids: CASSLITDSSPQYEQYF. The full variable domain, rest sourced from reference TRBV7-7 and TRBJ2-7, is GAGVSQSPRYKVTKRGQDVTLRCDPISSHATLYWYQQALGQGPEFLTYFNYEAQPDKSGLPSDRFSAERPEGSISTLTIQRTEQRDSAMYRCASSLITDSSPQYEQYFGPGTRLTVT.

This sequence joins TRBV7-2 and TRBJ1-5, with D possibly matching TRBD1 (5 bases). V was cut by 5 bases and J by 7 bases, with 15 bases left in between. This CDR3 has 14 residues. In germline, CDR1 is SGHTA, CDR2 FQGNSA. The CDR3 spells CASSRDSLGQPQHF. The CDR3 DNA is TGTGCCAGCAGCCGCGACAGTCTCGGACAGCCCCAGCATTTT.

V usage is TRBV28 and J usage is TRBJ1-1, with D possibly being TRBD1 (5 bases). Germline-derived CDR1 and CDR2 are MDHEN and SYDVKM. With 5 bases removed from V and 4 bases from J, the gap between germline ends came to 17 bases. The CDR3 is made up of 15 amino acids. CDR3 amino acids: CASSPGTPRGTEAFF. The DNA of the CDR3 is TGTGCCAGCAGTCCCGGGACCCCTAGGGGCACTGAAGCTTTCTTT.